Included here is one T cell receptor beta chain sequence, with context. The antigen remains undetermined. This CDR3 contains 15 residues. V gave up 0 bases and J gave up 8 bases; unmatched junction bases: 5. Germline V CDR1 and CDR2: LNHNV, YYDKDF (reference sequence). Here immunoSEQ multiplex PCR was the method, and the copy in TCRdb shows in-frame clones only, minus some. The table lists around 68,000 clones, 87% of them singletons. This entry comes from a study of OX40 agonist ivuxolimab in advanced cancers. Across the study: Ivuxolimab, which is an agonistic anti-OX40 (CD134) antibody, was administered to the patients. Hepatocellular carcinoma, melanoma, renal cell or head and neck cancer affected the dose-escalation patients. General study findings and limits: In a subset of nonresponders, normalized T-cell clonal expansion was also low.

This TCR was recovered from an adult with an advanced solid tumor such as melanoma, head and neck, liver or kidney cancer. The rearrangement links TRBV15 to TRBJ1-4, with 8 positions matching TRBD1. The source was CD4+ or CD8+ T cells sorted from blood, collected in a trial of the OX40 agonist ivuxolimab. CDR3 sequence reads: CATSRDRGRGEKLFF. For the CDR3, the DNA is TGTGCCACCAGCAGAGACAGGGGGCGAGGAGAAAAACTGTTTTTT.